This entry features one TCR beta chain sequence. Antigen unknown. Expressed TCRB transcripts were sequenced, since all the RNA that had been isolated was reverse transcribed. The method was immunoSEQ multiplex PCR; TCRdb's version includes in-frame clones alone and lacks a portion of them. The sample yields 200,000 to 300,000 clones, roughly 10% seen once. The data stem from a study of beta chain features in type 1 diabetes. Study-level background: Healthy donors, compared against patients, showed similar age, gender and cell yields.

Study observations and caveats: Among patients, naive, central memory and Treg TCRB repertoires appeared more similar than among healthy donors. All four CD4+ subsets of Type 1 diabetes patients contained TCRB CDR3s that were moderately but significantly shorter.

On average, the one heparinised blood draw given by each donor was approximately 0.12 L. The sequence was collected from a man aged 25-45 years with type 1 diabetes. The sample consisted of naive CD4+ T cells from blood.

The CDR3 sequence is CASSLGQAGLEAFF. CDR3 nucleotide sequence: TGCGCCAGCAGCTTGGGGCAGGCTGGACTTGAAGCTTTCTTT. The chain is built from TRBV5-1 and TRBJ1-1; D is ambiguous. The CDR3 loop spans 14 amino acids. Between the trimmed V and J ends, which lost 0 bases and 7 bases, there was a span of 13 bases. Germline V gene data show CDR1 as SGHRS and CDR2 as YFSETQ.